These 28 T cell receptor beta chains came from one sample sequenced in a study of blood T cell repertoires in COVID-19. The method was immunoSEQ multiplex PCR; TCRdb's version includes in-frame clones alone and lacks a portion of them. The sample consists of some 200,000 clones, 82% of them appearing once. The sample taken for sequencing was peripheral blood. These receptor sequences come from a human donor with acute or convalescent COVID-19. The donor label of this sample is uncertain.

The CDR3 DNA sequence: TGTGCCAGCAGTTCCCCTTCGGGGAACACTGAAGCTTTCTTT. Amino acid sequence: CASSSPSGNTEAFF. The rearrangement uses TRBV28 and TRBJ1-1; the D is unclear. V lost 4 bases and J 1 base, leaving 10 bases between the germline ends. The germline V gene has CDR1 MDHEN and CDR2 SYDVKM. The CDR3 length is 14 residues.

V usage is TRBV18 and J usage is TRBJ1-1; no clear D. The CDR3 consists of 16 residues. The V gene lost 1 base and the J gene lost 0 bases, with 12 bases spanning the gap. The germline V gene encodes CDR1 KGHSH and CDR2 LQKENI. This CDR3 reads CASSPLGSPMNTEAFF. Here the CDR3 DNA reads TGTGCCAGCTCACCACTAGGTAGCCCCATGAACACTGAAGCTTTCTTT.

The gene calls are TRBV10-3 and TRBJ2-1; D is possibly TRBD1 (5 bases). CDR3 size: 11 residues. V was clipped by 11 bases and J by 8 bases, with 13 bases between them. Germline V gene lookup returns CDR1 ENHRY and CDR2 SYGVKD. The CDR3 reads CAARVRDEQFF. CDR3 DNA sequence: TGTGCCGCCAGGGTTCGCGATGAGCAGTTCTTC.

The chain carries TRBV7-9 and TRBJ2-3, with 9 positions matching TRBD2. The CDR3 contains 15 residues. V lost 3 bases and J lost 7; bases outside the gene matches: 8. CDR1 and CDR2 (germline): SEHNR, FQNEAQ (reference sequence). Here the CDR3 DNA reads TGTGCCAGCAGCTTCGGACTAGCGAGTGGGTATACGCAGTATTTT. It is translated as CASSFGLASGYTQYF. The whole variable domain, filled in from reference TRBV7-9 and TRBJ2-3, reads DTGVSQNPRHKITKRGQNVTFRCDPISEHNRLYWYRQTLGQGPEFLTYFQNEAQLEKSRLLSDRFSAERPKGSFSTLEIQRTEQGDSAMYLCASSFGLASGYTQYFGPGTRLTVL.

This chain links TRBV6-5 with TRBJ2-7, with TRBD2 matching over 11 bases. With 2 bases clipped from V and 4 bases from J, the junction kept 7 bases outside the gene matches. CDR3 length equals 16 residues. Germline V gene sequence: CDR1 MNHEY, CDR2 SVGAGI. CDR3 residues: CASSYGASGRRYEQYF. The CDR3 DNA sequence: TGTGCCAGCAGTTACGGCGCTAGCGGGAGGAGGTACGAGCAGTACTTC.

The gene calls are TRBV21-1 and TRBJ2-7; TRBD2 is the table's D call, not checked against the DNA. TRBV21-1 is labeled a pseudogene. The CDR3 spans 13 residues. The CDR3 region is CASSKVVRNEQYF. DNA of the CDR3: TGTGCCAGCAGCAAAGTGGTGAGAAACGAGCAGTACTTC.

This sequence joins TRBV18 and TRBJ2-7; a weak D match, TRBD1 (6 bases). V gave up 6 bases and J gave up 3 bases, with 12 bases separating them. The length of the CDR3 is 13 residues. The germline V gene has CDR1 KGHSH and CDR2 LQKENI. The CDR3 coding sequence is TGTGCCAGCTCGGGGGCCTTCATCTACGAGCAGTACTTC. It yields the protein CASSGAFIYEQYF.

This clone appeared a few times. The DNA of the CDR3 is TGCGCCAGCAGCCCGAGGACAGGGGGCACCGGGGAGCTGTTTTTT. Its translation: CASSPRTGGTGELFF. The V and J genes are TRBV5-1 and TRBJ2-2; 10 bases are shared with TRBD1. The germline gives CDR1 SGHRS, CDR2 YFSETQ. The CDR3 length is 15 residues. Unmatched junction bases numbered 4, after V lost 4 bases and J lost 4 bases.

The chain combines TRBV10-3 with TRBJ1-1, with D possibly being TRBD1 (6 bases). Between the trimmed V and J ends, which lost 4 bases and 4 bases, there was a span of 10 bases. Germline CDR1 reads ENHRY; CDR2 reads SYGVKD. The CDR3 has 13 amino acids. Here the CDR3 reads CAISGTGTTEAFF. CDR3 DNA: TGTGCCATCAGTGGTACAGGGACCACTGAAGCTTTCTTT.

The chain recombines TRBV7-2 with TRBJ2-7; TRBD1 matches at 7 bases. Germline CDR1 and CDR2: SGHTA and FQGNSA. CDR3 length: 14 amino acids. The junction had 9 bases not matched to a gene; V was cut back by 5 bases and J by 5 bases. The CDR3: CASSPRQGHNEQYF. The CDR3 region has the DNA TGTGCCAGCAGCCCACGACAGGGTCATAACGAGCAGTACTTC.

CDR3 sequence (DNA): TGTGCCACCAGTGCCCCCGGACAGGGGGCGATTGGGGAGCAGTTCTTC. Its translation: CATSAPGQGAIGEQFF. This chain links TRBV24-1 with TRBJ2-1; 11 bases line up with TRBD1. The CDR3 length is 16 residues. Germline CDR1 KGHDR, CDR2 SFDVKD. With 5 bases clipped from V and 10 bases from J, the junction kept 12 bases outside the gene matches.

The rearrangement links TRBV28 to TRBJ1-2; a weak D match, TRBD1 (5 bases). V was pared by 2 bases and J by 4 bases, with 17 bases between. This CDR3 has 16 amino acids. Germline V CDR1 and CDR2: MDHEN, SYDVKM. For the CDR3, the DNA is TGTGCCAGCAGTTTAATCGGGACTATCTTCTCCTATGGCTACACCTTC. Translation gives CASSLIGTIFSYGYTF.

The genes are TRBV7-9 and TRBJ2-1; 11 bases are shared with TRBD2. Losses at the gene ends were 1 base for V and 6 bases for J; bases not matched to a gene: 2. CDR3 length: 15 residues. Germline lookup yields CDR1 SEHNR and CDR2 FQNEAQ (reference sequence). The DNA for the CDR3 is TGTGCCAGCAGCTTAGGCGGACTAGCGGGCAATGAGCAGTTCTTC. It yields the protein CASSLGGLAGNEQFF. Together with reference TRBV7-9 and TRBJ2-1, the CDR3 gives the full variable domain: DTGVSQNPRHKITKRGQNVTFRCDPISEHNRLYWYRQTLGQGPEFLTYFQNEAQLEKSRLLSDRFSAERPKGSFSTLEIQRTEQGDSAMYLCASSLGGLAGNEQFFGPGTRLTVL.

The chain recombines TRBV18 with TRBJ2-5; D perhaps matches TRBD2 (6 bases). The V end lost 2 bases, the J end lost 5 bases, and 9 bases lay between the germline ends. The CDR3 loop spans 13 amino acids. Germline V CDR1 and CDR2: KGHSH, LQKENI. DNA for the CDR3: TGTGCCAGCTCACCAGGGGGGACGGAGACCCAGTACTTC. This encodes CASSPGGTETQYF.

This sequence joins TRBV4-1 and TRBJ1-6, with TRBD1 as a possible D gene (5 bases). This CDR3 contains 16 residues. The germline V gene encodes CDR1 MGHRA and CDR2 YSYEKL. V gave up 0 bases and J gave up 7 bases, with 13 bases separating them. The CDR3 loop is CASSQEAGLSNSPLHF. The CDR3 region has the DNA TGCGCCAGCAGCCAAGAGGCGGGACTTTCAAATTCACCCCTCCACTTT.

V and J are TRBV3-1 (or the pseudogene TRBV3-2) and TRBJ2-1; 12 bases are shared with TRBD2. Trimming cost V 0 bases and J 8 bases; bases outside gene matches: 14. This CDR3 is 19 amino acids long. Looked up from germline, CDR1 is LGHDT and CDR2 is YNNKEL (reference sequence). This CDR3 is CASSQDHPLPGLAGHEQFF. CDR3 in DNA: TGTGCCAGCAGCCAAGACCACCCTCTTCCGGGACTAGCGGGCCATGAGCAGTTCTTC.

CDR3 amino acids: CASRPSSGQETQYF. As DNA, the CDR3 is TGCGCCAGCAGACCCTCTAGCGGCCAAGAGACCCAGTACTTC. The chain joins TRBV5-1 to TRBJ2-5, with 7 positions matching TRBD2. Germline assignment: CDR1 SGHRS and CDR2 YFSETQ. V was clipped by 5 bases and J by 1 base; unmatched bases: 5. This CDR3 spans 14 amino acids.

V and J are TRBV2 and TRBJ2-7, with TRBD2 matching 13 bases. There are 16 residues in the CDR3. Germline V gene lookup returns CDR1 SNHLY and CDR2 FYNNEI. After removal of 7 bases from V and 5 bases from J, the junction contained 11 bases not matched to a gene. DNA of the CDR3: TGTGCCAGCACTTGGACTAGCGGGAGTACTCGAGACGAGCAGTACTTC. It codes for CASTWTSGSTRDEQYF.

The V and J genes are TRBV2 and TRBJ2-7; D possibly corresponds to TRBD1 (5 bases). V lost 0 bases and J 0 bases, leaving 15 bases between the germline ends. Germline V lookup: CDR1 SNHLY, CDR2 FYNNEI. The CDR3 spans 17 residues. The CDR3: CASSEASWGFSSYEQYF. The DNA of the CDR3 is TGTGCCAGCAGTGAAGCGTCTTGGGGCTTTAGCTCCTACGAGCAGTACTTC.

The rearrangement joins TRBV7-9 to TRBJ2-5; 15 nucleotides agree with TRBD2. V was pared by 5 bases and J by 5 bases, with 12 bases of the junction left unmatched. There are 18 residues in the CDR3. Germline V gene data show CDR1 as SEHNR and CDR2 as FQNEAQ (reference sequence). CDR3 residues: CASSLLMGLAGGRETQYF. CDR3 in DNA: TGTGCCAGCAGCCTACTTATGGGACTAGCGGGAGGAAGGGAGACCCAGTACTTC. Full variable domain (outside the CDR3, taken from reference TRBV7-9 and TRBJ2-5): DTGVSQNPRHKITKRGQNVTFRCDPISEHNRLYWYRQTLGQGPEFLTYFQNEAQLEKSRLLSDRFSAERPKGSFSTLEIQRTEQGDSAMYLCASSLLMGLAGGRETQYFGPGTRLLVL.

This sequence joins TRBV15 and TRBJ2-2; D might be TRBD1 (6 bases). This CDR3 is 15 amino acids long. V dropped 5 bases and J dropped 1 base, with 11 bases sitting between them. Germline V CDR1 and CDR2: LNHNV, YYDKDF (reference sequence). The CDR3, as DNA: TGTGCCACCAGCGGGGGCAGGGGGAACACCGGGGAGCTGTTTTTT. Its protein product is CATSGGRGNTGELFF.

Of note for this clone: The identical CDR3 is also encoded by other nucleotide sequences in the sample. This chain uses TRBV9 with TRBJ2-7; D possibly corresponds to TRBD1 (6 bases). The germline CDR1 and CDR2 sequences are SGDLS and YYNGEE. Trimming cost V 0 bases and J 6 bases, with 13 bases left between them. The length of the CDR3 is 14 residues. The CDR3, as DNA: TGTGCCAGCAGCGTAGTCCCAGGGGCAGGCGAGCAGTACTTC. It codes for CASSVVPGAGEQYF.

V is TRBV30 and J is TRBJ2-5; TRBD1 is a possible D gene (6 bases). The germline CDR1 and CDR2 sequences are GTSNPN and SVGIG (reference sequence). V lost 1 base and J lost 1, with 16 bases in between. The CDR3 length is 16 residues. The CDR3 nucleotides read TGTGCCTGGAGTGGCCACAGGGATTGGGGCCAAGAGACCCAGTACTTC. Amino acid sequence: CAWSGHRDWGQETQYF.

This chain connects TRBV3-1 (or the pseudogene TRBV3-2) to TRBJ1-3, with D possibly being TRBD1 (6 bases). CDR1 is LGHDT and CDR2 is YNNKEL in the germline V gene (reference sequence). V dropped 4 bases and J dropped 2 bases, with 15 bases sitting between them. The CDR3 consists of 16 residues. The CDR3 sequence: CASSLRGIEAGNTIYF. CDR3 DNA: TGTGCCAGCAGCCTCAGGGGTATTGAGGCTGGAAACACCATATATTTT.

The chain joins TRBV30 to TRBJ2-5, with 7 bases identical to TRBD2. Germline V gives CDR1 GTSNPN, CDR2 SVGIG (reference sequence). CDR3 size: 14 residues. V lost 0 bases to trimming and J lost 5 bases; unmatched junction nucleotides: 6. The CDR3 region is CAWSVGGDWETQYF. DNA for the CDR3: TGTGCCTGGAGTGTTGGGGGGGATTGGGAGACCCAGTACTTC.

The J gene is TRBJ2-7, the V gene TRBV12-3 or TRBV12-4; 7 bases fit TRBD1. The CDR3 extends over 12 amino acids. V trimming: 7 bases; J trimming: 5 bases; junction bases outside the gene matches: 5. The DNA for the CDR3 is TGTGCCAGCAACAGGGGTAGCGACGAGCAGTACTTC. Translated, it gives CASNRGSDEQYF.

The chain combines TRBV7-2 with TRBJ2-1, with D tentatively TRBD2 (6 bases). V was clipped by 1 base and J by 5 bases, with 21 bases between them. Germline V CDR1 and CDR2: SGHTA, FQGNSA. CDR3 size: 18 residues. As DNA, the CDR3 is TGTGCCAGCAGCTTAGTTCCCCTCCGGGCGGGAACAGACAATGAGCAGTTCTTC. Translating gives CASSLVPLRAGTDNEQFF.

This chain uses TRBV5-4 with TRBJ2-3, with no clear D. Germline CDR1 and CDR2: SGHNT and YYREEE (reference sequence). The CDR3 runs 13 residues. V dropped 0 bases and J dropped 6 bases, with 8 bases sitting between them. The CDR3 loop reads CASSLVAEDTQYF. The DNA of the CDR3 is TGTGCCAGCAGCTTGGTAGCAGAGGATACGCAGTATTTT. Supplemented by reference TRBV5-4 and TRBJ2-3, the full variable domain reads ETGVTQSPTHLIKTRGQQVTLRCSSQSGHNTVSWYQQALGQGPQFIFQYYREEENGRGNFPPRFSGLQFPNYSSELNVNALELDDSALYLCASSLVAEDTQYFGPGTRLTVL.